The next 2 T cell receptor beta chains were all read from a single sample in a study of blood T cells in healthy people across ages. A sample-barcoded 5' primer and a J-beta primer mix were used in a second PCR of roughly 7 to 11 cycles. Using its own MiXCR run on the 5' RACE reads, TCRdb lists one record per CDR3 protein. The table has over a million distinct CDR3 sequences, over 35% seen once. The source material was blood. These receptor sequences come from a woman aged 60-75 years in good health.

CDR3 sequence: CASSPRPYNEQFF. The CDR3 region has the DNA TGTGCCAGCAGCCCCAGACCCTACAATGAGCAGTTCTTC. V usage is TRBV7-2 and J usage is TRBJ2-1, with D unresolved. The V and J ends lost 5 bases and 2 bases respectively, with 7 bases between them. The CDR3 length is 13 residues. The germline V gene encodes CDR1 SGHTA and CDR2 FQGNSA.

V is TRBV25-1 and J is TRBJ2-3; 8 bases line up with TRBD2. This CDR3 has 18 amino acids. Germline assignment: CDR1 MGHDK and CDR2 SYGVNS. The ends lost 2 bases at V and 1 base at J; junction bases unmatched: 11. CDR3 DNA: TGTGCCAGCAGTGAACTAGGGCCCAGCGGGAGACGCACAGATACGCAGTATTTT. Translating it yields CASSELGPSGRRTDTQYF.